The 26 T cell receptor beta chains below come from one sample, sequenced in a study of blood T cell repertoires in COVID-19. Assay used: immunoSEQ multiplex PCR; TCRdb lists only in-frame clones, some missing. The sample shows about 380,000 clones, 88% of them seen only once. The sequenced material came from PBMCs or T cells enriched from blood (not recorded which). The receptors were sampled from a woman younger than 30 who had recovered from COVID-19.

Only one count was recorded for this clone. The J gene is TRBJ1-2, the V gene TRBV25-1; D remains ambiguous. V was shortened by 5 bases and J by 4 bases, with 20 bases between the two germline ends. This CDR3 spans 16 amino acids. Looked up from germline, CDR1 is MGHDK and CDR2 is SYGVNS. The CDR3 region is CASSPYRSRSLYGYTF. The DNA of the CDR3 is TGTGCCAGCAGTCCATATCGTAGCAGATCCCTCTATGGCTACACCTTC.

V and J are TRBV24-1 and TRBJ2-5; tentative D call: TRBD1 (6 bases). V was shortened by 4 bases and J by 3 bases, with 11 bases between the two germline ends. Germline V gene sequence: CDR1 KGHDR, CDR2 SFDVKD. The CDR3 sequence is 14 residues long. CDR3 amino acids: CATSDHPGEETQYF. Written as DNA, the CDR3 is TGTGCCACCAGTGACCATCCAGGGGAAGAGACCCAGTACTTC.

This sequence joins TRBV9 and TRBJ1-2; 7 bases fit TRBD1. Germline lookup yields CDR1 SGDLS and CDR2 YYNGEE. With 4 bases clipped from V and 0 bases from J, the junction kept 12 bases outside the gene matches. The CDR3 consists of 17 residues. The CDR3 sequence is CASSPRQGPSANYGYTF. CDR3 coding DNA: TGTGCCAGCAGCCCTCGACAGGGACCTTCTGCTAACTATGGCTACACCTTC.

The V gene is TRBV2, the J gene TRBJ1-2, with 8 bases aligning to TRBD1. Germline V gene lookup returns CDR1 SNHLY and CDR2 FYNNEI. V shed 7 bases and J 3 bases; nucleotides not matched to a gene: 19. The CDR3 sequence is 18 residues long. This CDR3 is CASTSLDRGLNLDYGYTF. CDR3 in DNA: TGTGCCAGCACTTCCTTAGACAGGGGTTTGAACCTGGACTATGGCTACACCTTC.

The chain joins TRBV5-1 to TRBJ1-2; 7 nucleotides align to TRBD1. With 5 bases clipped from V and 8 bases from J, the junction kept 9 bases outside the gene matches. Per the germline V gene, CDR1 is SGHRS and CDR2 is YFSETQ. The CDR3 covers 13 residues. CDR3: CASSTTGAWGYTF. The CDR3 DNA is TGCGCCAGCAGTACTACAGGGGCGTGGGGCTACACCTTC.

The genes are TRBV29-1 and TRBJ2-1; D not resolved. The CDR3 extends over 11 amino acids. Germline values: CDR1 SQVTM, CDR2 ANQGSEA. Trimming took off 3 bases at V and 9 bases at J, with 9 bases between the two ends. The DNA for the CDR3 is TGCAGCGTTGATGGAGAGTCTGAGCAGTTCTTC. It encodes CSVDGESEQFF.

The V and J genes are TRBV4-3 and TRBJ1-4; the D is unclear. The germline V and J ends were trimmed by 0 bases and 7 bases, with 12 bases remaining between them. The CDR3 sequence is 15 residues long. Germline-derived CDR1 and CDR2 are LGHNA and YSLEER. The CDR3 region is CASSQEGGKGEKLFF. The CDR3 DNA reads as TGCGCCAGCAGCCAAGAAGGAGGGAAAGGTGAAAAACTGTTTTTT.

This clone was recorded once. The rearrangement joins TRBV4-2 to TRBJ1-1; 9 positions agree with TRBD1. Germline CDR1 LGHNA, CDR2 YNFKEQ. The CDR3 is made up of 15 amino acids. Germline trimming cut 1 base from V and 1 base from J; bases unmatched to any gene: 1. CDR3 sequence (DNA): TGTGCCAGCAGCCAAGGGGACAGGGAGAACACTGAAGCTTTCTTT. Protein sequence: CASSQGDRENTEAFF.

This chain uses TRBV4-1 with TRBJ1-5; maybe TRBD1 (5 bases). Germline assignment: CDR1 MGHRA and CDR2 YSYEKL. The CDR3 extends over 14 amino acids. V lost 0 bases and J lost 7, with 10 bases in between. In nucleotides, the CDR3 is TGCGCCAGCAGCCAAGACCAGGACATCCAGCCCCAGCATTTT. Protein product: CASSQDQDIQPQHF.

The chain is built from TRBV5-4 and TRBJ1-2, with D tentatively TRBD1 (5 bases). CDR1 is SGHNT, CDR2 YYREEE, per germline (reference sequence). CDR3 length: 11 amino acids. V was pared by 4 bases and J by 10 bases, with 11 bases between. The CDR3 is CASSDSNYYTF. For the CDR3, the DNA is TGTGCCAGCAGCGACAGTAACTACTACACCTTC. Complete variable domain (other parts from reference TRBV5-4 and TRBJ1-2): ETGVTQSPTHLIKTRGQQVTLRCSSQSGHNTVSWYQQALGQGPQFIFQYYREEENGRGNFPPRFSGLQFPNYSSELNVNALELDDSALYLCASSDSNYYTFGSGTRLTVV.

The rearrangement joins TRBV7-8 to TRBJ2-1; D might be TRBD1 (5 bases). The germline gives CDR1 SGHVS, CDR2 FQNEAQ. V lost 2 bases and J lost 6, with 8 bases in between. The CDR3 has 13 amino acids. The DNA of the CDR3 is TGTGCCAGCAGCTTAAGCAGGGTCAATGAGCAGTTCTTC. It encodes CASSLSRVNEQFF.

The sample holds one count of this clone. This chain joins TRBV6-5 and TRBJ1-6, with a tentative D call TRBD1 (6 bases). V lost 9 bases and J 0 bases, leaving 12 bases between the germline ends. The CDR3 loop spans 15 amino acids. The germline gives CDR1 MNHEY, CDR2 SVGAGI. The CDR3 protein is CASTGSGSYNSPLHF. CDR3 DNA: TGTGCCAGTACAGGGTCGGGCTCCTATAATTCACCCCTCCACTTT.

The sample holds one count of this clone. This sequence joins TRBV7-3 and TRBJ1-2; no clear D gene. CDR3 length: 13 residues. Germline CDR1 is SGHTA and CDR2 is FQGTGA. Trimming took off 4 bases at V and 4 bases at J, with 10 bases between the two ends. The CDR3 DNA reads TGTGCCAGCAGCTCCGATTTCGGCTATGGCTACACCTTC. Amino acid sequence: CASSSDFGYGYTF.

This rearrangement joins TRBV7-9 to TRBJ1-1, with D perhaps matching TRBD1 (5 bases). Looked up from germline, CDR1 is SEHNR and CDR2 is FQNEAQ (reference sequence). The CDR3 sequence is 11 residues long. Trimming left V 5 bases short and J 11 bases short, with 12 bases between. The DNA of the CDR3 is TGTGCCAGCAGCACCGACAGAGCGGCTTTCTTT. Translated, it gives CASSTDRAAFF.

The V call is TRBV7-8, the J call TRBJ1-4; 8 bases are a match to TRBD1. Germline values: CDR1 SGHVS, CDR2 FQNEAQ. Trimming removed 3 bases from V and 3 bases from J; junction bases left unmatched: 3. This CDR3 has 15 amino acids. In DNA form, the CDR3 reads TGTGCCAGCAGCTTGGACAGGGTTCCTAATGAAAAACTGTTTTTT. This translates into CASSLDRVPNEKLFF.

The genes are TRBV6-2 or TRBV6-3 and TRBJ2-1; TRBD1 matches at 10 bases. V was clipped by 2 bases and J by 0 bases; unmatched bases: 4. Germline V gene lookup returns CDR1 MNHEY and CDR2 SVGEGT. The CDR3 length is 17 residues. CDR3 amino acids: CASSYPGQGLSYNEQFF. DNA for the CDR3: TGTGCCAGCAGTTACCCGGGACAGGGGCTCTCCTACAATGAGCAGTTCTTC.

This clone appeared a single time. The rearrangement uses TRBV27 and TRBJ1-5; maybe TRBD1 (5 bases). V was shortened by 5 bases and J by 3 bases, with 11 bases between the two germline ends. Germline values: CDR1 MNHEY, CDR2 SMNVEV (reference sequence). The CDR3 covers 14 residues. The DNA of the CDR3 is TGTGCCAGCAGTCCGACAGTCTACAATCAGCCCCAGCATTTT. Encoded protein: CASSPTVYNQPQHF.

V is TRBV30 and J is TRBJ1-1, with a weak D call TRBD1 (6 bases). Germline V lookup: CDR1 GTSNPN, CDR2 SVGIG (reference sequence). Trimming pared 5 bases from V and 3 bases from J, leaving 13 bases between. This CDR3 region has 13 residues. The chain's CDR3 is CAWQQGTYTEAFF. Here the CDR3 DNA reads TGTGCCTGGCAACAGGGAACCTACACTGAAGCTTTCTTT.

This chain uses TRBV6-5 with TRBJ1-2, with a possible D match to TRBD1 (6 bases). V lost 6 bases, J lost 7 bases, and 15 bases lay in between. This CDR3 region has 13 residues. Germline CDR1 reads MNHEY; CDR2 reads SVGAGI. Here the CDR3 reads CASSPRGVGGYTF. In DNA, the CDR3 is TGTGCCAGCAGCCCCAGGGGAGTAGGTGGCTACACCTTC.

The V gene is TRBV28, the J gene TRBJ1-2; 12 bases match TRBD1. Unmatched junction bases numbered 6, after V lost 3 bases and J lost 10 bases. From germline, CDR1 is MDHEN and CDR2 SYDVKM. The CDR3 is 14 amino acids. CDR3 bases: TGTGCCAGCAGTTTTCGGGACAGGGGGCAACACTACACCTTC. This sequence encodes CASSFRDRGQHYTF.

This chain joins TRBV6-1 and TRBJ1-2; TRBD1 aligns across 9 bases. There are 13 residues in the CDR3. Trimming cost V 3 bases and J 5 bases; bases outside gene matches: 1. Germline V gene lookup returns CDR1 MNHNS and CDR2 SASEGT. CDR3 protein: CASSDGTGYGYTF. The DNA for the CDR3 is TGTGCCAGCAGTGATGGGACAGGGTATGGCTACACCTTC.

V and J are TRBV11-2 and TRBJ2-1, with D perhaps matching TRBD1 (5 bases). CDR1 and CDR2 (germline): SGHAT, FQNNGV. The V and J ends lost 2 bases and 8 bases respectively, with 19 bases between them. The CDR3 is 16 amino acids. The CDR3 DNA sequence: TGTGCCAGCAGCTTATACCCCGAGACAGTGGGCGATGAGCAGTTCTTC. Its translation: CASSLYPETVGDEQFF.

The chain couples TRBV10-1 to TRBJ2-7, with D perhaps TRBD1 (6 bases). The length of the CDR3 is 14 residues. Between the trimmed V and J ends, which lost 4 bases and 3 bases, there was a span of 13 bases. Germline V gene lookup returns CDR1 WNHNN and CDR2 SYGVQD (reference sequence). Here the CDR3 reads CASSGIRGYYEQYF. CDR3 sequence (DNA): TGCGCCAGCAGTGGAATCAGGGGCTACTACGAGCAGTACTTC.

This rearrangement joins TRBV9 to TRBJ1-2; a possible D gene is TRBD1 (5 bases). This CDR3 has 15 amino acids. V lost 6 bases to trimming and J lost 8 bases, with 23 bases between them. The germline CDR1 and CDR2 sequences are SGDLS and YYNGEE. The CDR3 DNA is TGTGCCAGCACCGAACACCCCAGGGATTCGAGGGGCTACACCTTC. Its translation is CASTEHPRDSRGYTF. The full variable domain, in which reference TRBV9 and TRBJ1-2 provide the parts outside the CDR3, is DSGVTQTPKHLITATGQRVTLRCSPRSGDLSVYWYQQSLDQGLQFLIQYYNGEERAKGNILERFSAQQFPDLHSELNLSSLELGDSALYFCASTEHPRDSRGYTFGSGTRLTVV.

V is TRBV7-9 and J is TRBJ2-3; D possibly corresponds to TRBD1 (5 bases). CDR3 size: 15 residues. Germline assignment: CDR1 SEHNR and CDR2 FQNEAQ (reference sequence). Deletions cut 6 bases from V and 2 bases from J, with 15 bases between. This CDR3 reads CASSPGRSYTDTQYF. CDR3 sequence (DNA): TGTGCCAGCAGTCCAGGGCGATCCTACACAGATACGCAGTATTTT.

This chain connects TRBV9 to TRBJ2-1; TRBD2 matches at 15 bases. The junction had 13 bases not matched to a gene; V was cut back by 1 base and J by 8 bases. The CDR3 is 19 residues long. Germline assignment: CDR1 SGDLS and CDR2 YYNGEE. This CDR3 reads CASSVPSPGLAGGAHEQFF. CDR3 nucleotide sequence: TGTGCCAGCAGCGTACCTTCACCCGGACTAGCGGGGGGGGCCCATGAGCAGTTCTTC.